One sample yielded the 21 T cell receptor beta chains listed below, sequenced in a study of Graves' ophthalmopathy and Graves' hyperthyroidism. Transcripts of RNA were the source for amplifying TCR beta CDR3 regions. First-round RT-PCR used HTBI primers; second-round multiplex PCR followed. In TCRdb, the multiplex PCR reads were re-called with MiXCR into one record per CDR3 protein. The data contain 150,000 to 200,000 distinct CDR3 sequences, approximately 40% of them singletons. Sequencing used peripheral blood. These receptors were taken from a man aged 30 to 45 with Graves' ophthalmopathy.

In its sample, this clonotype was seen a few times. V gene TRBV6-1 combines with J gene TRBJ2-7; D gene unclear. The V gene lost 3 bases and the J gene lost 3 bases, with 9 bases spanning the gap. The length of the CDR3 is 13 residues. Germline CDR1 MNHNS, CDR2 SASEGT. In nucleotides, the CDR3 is TGTGCCAGCAGTGATCAGTTCGTCTACGAGCAGTACTTC. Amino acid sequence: CASSDQFVYEQYF.

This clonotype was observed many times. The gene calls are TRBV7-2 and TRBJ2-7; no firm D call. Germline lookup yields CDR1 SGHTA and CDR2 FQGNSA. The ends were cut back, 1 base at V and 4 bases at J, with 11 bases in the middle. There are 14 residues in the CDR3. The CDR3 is CASSLGGIIYEQYF. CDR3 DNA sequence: TGTGCCAGCAGCTTAGGAGGCATCATATACGAGCAGTACTTC.

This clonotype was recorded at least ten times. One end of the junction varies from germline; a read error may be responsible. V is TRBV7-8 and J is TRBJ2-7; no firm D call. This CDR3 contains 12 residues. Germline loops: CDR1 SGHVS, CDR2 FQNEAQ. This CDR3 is CANSPGPYEQYF. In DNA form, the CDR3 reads TGTGCCAACAGCCCTGGACCCTACGAGCAGTACTTC. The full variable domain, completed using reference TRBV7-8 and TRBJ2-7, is GAGVSQSPRYKVAKRGQDVALRCDPISGHVSLFWYQQALGQGPEFLTYFQNEAQLDKSGLPSDRFFAERPEGSVSTLKIQRTQQEDSAVYLCANSPGPYEQYFGPGTRLTVT.

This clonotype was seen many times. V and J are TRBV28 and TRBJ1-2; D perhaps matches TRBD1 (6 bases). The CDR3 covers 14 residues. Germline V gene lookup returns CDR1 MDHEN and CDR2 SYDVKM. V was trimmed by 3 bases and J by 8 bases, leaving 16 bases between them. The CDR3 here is CASSFFSGVGGYTF. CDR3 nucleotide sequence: TGTGCCAGCAGTTTCTTCTCAGGGGTGGGAGGCTACACCTTC.

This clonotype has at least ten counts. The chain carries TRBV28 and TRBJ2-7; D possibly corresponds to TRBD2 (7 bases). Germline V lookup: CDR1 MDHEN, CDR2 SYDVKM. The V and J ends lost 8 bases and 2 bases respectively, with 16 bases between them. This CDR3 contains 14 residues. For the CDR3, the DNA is TGTGCCAGCCGACCGGGGGGCAAAACCTACGAGCAGTACTTC. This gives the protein CASRPGGKTYEQYF.

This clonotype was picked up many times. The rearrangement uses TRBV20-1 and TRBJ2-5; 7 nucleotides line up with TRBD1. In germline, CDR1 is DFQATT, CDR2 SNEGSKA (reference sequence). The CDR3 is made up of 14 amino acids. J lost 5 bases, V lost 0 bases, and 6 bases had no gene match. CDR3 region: CSARDPRGYETQYF. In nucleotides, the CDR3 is TGCAGTGCTAGAGATCCCAGGGGGTACGAGACCCAGTACTTC.

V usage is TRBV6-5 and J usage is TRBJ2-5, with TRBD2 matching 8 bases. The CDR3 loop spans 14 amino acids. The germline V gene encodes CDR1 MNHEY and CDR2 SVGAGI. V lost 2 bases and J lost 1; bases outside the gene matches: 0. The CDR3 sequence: CASSYGTSQETQYF. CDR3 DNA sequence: TGTGCCAGCAGTTACGGGACTAGCCAAGAGACCCAGTACTTC.

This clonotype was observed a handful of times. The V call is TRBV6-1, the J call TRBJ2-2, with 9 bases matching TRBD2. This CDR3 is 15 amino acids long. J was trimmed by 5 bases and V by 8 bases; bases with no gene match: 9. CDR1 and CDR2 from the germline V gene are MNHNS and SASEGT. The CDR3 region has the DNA TGTGCCAGCCAACTAGCGGGCTATGGGACCGGGGAGCTGTTTTTT. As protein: CASQLAGYGTGELFF.

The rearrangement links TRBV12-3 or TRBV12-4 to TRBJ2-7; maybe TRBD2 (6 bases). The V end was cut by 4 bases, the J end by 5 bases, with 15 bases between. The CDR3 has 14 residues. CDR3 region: CASSSGEEGDEQYF. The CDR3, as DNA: TGTGCCAGCAGTTCGGGGGAGGAAGGGGACGAGCAGTACTTC.

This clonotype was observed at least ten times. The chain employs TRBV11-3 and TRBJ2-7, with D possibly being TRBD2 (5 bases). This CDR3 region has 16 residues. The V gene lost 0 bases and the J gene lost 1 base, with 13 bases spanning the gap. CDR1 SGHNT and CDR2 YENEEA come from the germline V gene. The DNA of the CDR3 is TGTGCCAGCAGCTTAGATTTATTCGGGGATTCCTACGAGCAGTACTTC. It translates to CASSLDLFGDSYEQYF.

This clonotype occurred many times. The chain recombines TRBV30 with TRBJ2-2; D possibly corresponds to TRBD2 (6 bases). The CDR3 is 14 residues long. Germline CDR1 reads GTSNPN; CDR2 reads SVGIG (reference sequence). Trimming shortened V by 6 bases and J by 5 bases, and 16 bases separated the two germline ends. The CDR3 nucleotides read TGTGCCTGCCCCTGGGGTAGCGGAACCGGGGAGCTGTTTTTT. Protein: CACPWGSGTGELFF.

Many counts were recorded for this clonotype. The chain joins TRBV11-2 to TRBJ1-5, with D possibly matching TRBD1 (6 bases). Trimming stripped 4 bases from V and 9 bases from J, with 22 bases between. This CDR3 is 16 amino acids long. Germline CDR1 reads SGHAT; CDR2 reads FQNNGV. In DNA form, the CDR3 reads TGTGCCAGCAGCTCTGGGGGTTGGGGGCCCTCGATGCCCCAGCATTTT. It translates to CASSSGGWGPSMPQHF.

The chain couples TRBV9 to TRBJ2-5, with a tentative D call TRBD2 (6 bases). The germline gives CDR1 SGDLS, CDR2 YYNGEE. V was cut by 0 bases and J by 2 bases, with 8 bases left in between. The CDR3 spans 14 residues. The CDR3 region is CASSVGGRQETQYF. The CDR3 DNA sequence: TGTGCCAGCAGCGTAGGGGGGAGGCAAGAGACCCAGTACTTC.

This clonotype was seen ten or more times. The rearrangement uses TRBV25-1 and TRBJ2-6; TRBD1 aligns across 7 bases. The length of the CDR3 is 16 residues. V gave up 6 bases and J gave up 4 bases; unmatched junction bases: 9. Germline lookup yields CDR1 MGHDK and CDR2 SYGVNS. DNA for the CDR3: TGTGCCAGCAGCTTTCTGACAGGGCTAGGGGCCAACGTCCTGACTTTC. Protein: CASSFLTGLGANVLTF.

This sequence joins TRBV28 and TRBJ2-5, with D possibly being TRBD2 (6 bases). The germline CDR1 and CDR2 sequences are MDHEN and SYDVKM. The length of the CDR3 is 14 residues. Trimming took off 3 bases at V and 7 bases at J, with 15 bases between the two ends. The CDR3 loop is CASSFFALGGTQYF. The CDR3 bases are TGTGCCAGCAGTTTCTTTGCACTGGGGGGGACCCAGTACTTC.

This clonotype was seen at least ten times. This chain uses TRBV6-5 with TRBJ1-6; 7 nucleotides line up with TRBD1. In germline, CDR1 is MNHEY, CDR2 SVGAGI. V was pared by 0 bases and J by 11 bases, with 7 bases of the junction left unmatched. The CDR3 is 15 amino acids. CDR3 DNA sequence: TGTGCCAGCAGTTACTCGAAGGGCAGGGGGGCACCCCTCCACTTT. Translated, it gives CASSYSKGRGAPLHF.

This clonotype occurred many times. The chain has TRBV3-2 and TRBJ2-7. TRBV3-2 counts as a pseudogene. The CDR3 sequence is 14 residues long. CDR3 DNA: TGTGCCAGCAGCCAAGATTGGGGTCGAGGCGAGCAGTACTTC. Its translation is CASSQDWGRGEQYF.

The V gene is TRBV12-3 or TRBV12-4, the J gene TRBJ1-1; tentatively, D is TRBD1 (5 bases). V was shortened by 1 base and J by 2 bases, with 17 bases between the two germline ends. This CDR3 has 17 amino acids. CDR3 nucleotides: TGTGCCAGCAGTTTAGGGTTCGGCCCAGGGTCTAACACTGAAGCTTTCTTT. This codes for CASSLGFGPGSNTEAFF.

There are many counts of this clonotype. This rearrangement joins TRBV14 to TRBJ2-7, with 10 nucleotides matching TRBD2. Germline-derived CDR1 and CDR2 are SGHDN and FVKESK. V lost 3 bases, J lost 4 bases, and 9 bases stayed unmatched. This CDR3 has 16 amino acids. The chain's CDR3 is CASSHLSGRARYEQYF. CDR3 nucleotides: TGTGCCAGCAGCCACCTCAGCGGGAGGGCCCGGTACGAGCAGTACTTC.

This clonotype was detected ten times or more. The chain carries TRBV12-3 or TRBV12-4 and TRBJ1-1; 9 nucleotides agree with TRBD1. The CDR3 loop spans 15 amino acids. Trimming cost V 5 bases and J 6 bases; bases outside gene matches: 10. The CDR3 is CASSTWDRVFAEAFF. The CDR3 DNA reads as TGTGCCAGCAGTACCTGGGACAGGGTCTTTGCTGAAGCTTTCTTT.

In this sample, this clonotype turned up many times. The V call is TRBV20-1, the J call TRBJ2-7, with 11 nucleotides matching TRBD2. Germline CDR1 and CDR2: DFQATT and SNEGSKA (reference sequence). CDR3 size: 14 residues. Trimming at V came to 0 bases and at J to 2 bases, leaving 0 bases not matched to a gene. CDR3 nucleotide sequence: TGCAGTGCTAGAGAACTAGCGGGAGCCTACGAGCAGTACTTC. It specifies CSARELAGAYEQYF.